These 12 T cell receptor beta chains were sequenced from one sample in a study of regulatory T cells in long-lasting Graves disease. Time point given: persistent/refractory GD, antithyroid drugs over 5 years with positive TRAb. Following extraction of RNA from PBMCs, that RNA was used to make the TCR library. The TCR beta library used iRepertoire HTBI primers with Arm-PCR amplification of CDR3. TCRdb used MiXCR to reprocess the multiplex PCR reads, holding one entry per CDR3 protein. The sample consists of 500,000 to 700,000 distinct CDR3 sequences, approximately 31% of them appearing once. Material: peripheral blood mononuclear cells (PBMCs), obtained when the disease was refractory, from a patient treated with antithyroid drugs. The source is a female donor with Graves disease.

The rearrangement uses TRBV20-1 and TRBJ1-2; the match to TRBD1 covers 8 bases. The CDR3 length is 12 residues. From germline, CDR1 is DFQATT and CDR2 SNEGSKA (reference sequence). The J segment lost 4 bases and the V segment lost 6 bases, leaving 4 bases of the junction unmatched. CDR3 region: CSADQGAYGYTF. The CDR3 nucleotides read TGCAGTGCAGACCAGGGGGCCTATGGCTACACCTTC.

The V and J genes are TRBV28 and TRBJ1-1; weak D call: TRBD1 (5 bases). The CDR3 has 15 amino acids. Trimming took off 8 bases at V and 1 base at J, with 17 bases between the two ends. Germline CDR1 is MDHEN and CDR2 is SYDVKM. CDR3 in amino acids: CASPYKGAGNTEAFF. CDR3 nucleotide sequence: TGTGCCAGCCCGTATAAAGGGGCAGGGAACACTGAAGCTTTCTTT.

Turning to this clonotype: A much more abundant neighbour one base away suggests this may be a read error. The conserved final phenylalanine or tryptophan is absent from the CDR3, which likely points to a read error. CDR3 nucleotides: TGTGCCAGCAGTTACCCATCATGGGGGGGCACTGAAGCTTTCTGT. Its protein is CASSYPSWGGTEAFC. V and J are TRBV28 and TRBJ1-1, with D possibly matching TRBD1 (5 bases). CDR3 length equals 15 residues. Trimming removed 4 bases at V and 4 bases at J, with 16 bases between. The germline V gene has CDR1 MDHEN and CDR2 SYDVKM.

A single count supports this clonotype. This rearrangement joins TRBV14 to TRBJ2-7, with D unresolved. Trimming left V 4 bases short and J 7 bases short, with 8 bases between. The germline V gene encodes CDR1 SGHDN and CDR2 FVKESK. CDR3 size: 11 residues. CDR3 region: CASSRLREQYF. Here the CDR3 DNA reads TGTGCCAGCAGCCGCCTCAGGGAGCAGTACTTC.

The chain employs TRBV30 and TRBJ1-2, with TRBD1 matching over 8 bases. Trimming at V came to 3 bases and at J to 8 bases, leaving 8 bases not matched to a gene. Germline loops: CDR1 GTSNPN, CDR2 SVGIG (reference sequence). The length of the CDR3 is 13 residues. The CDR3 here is CAWRGGQGGGYTF. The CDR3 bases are TGTGCCTGGAGGGGAGGACAGGGCGGCGGCTACACCTTC.

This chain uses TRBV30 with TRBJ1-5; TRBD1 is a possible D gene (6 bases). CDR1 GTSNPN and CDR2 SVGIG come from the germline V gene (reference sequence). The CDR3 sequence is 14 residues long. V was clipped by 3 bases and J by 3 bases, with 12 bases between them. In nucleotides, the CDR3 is TGTGCCTGGAGGGGGGCAGGCCACAATCAGCCCCAGCATTTT. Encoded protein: CAWRGAGHNQPQHF.

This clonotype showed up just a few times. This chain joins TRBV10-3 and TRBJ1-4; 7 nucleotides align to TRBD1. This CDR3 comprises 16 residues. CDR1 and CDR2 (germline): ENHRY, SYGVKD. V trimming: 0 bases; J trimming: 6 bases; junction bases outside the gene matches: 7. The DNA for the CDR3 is TGTGCCATCAGTGAGTCCTTTCAGGGGGTGGATGAAAAACTGTTTTTT. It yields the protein CAISESFQGVDEKLFF.

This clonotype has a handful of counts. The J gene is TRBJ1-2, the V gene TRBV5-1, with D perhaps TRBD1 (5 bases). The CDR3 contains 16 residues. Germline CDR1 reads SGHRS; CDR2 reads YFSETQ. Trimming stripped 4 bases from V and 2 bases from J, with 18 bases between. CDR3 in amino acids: CASSIGLRQTNYGYTF. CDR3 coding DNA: TGCGCCAGCAGCATCGGACTCAGACAGACAAACTATGGCTACACCTTC.

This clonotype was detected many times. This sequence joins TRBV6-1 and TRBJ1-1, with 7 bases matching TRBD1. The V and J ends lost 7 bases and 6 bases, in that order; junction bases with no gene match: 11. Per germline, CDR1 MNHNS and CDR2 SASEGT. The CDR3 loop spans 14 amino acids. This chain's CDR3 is CASNLDRARPEAFF. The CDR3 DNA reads TGTGCCAGCAACCTAGACAGGGCTCGCCCTGAAGCTTTCTTT.

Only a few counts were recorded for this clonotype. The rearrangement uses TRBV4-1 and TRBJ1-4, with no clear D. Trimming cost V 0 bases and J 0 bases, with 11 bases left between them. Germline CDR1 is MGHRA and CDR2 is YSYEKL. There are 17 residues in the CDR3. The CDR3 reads CASSQDLVVATNEKLFF. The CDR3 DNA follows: TGCGCCAGCAGCCAAGATTTGGTAGTTGCAACTAATGAAAAACTGTTTTTT.

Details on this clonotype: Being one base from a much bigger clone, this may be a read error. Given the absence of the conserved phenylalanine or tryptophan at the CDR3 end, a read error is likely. DNA for the CDR3: TGTGCCAGCAGTTTTAAGGGACACACTGAAGCTTTCTCT. Translated, it gives CASSFKGHTEAFS. J is TRBJ1-1 and V is TRBV12-3 or TRBV12-4, with a tentative D call TRBD1 (5 bases). The CDR3 is 13 amino acids. The ends were cut back, 3 bases at V and 3 bases at J, with 8 bases in the middle.

The CDR3 coding sequence is TGCAGCGTTGCTACGGACAGTCTTCTGGAGCAGTACTTC. Protein: CSVATDSLLEQYF. The chain combines TRBV29-1 with TRBJ2-7; weak D call: TRBD1 (6 bases). Germline V gene sequence: CDR1 SQVTM, CDR2 ANQGSEA. The CDR3 length is 13 residues. V shed 4 bases and J shed 7 bases, with 17 bases lying between them.